One and the same sample provided the 23 T cell receptor beta chains below, sequenced in a study of blood T cells in healthy people across ages. With a J-beta primer mix and a sample-barcoded 5' primer, a second PCR ran roughly 6 to 11 cycles. Each CDR3 protein gets one entry after TCRdb re-called the 5' RACE reads with MiXCR. This sample has more than 750,000 distinct CDR3 sequences; 25% to 30% occur once, and the top ten carry approximately 10%. The same data also went into a second study, on T cells of mothers and their children.

The source material was blood. These receptors were taken from a woman in her 40s in good health.

V gene TRBV4-2 combines with J gene TRBJ2-2; no clear D. This CDR3 is built from 12 residues. Germline CDR1 and CDR2: LGHNA and YNFKEQ. Trimming removed 0 bases from V and 6 bases from J, with 2 bases in between. CDR3: CASSQEPGELFF. The DNA of the CDR3 is TGTGCCAGCAGCCAAGAACCCGGGGAGCTGTTTTTT.

Details on this clonotype: Just one base apart from a much larger clone, this may be a read error. The chain joins TRBV20-1 to TRBJ1-2, with 9 bases fitting TRBD1. Per germline, CDR1 DFQATT and CDR2 SNEGSKA (reference sequence). This CDR3 region has 18 residues. DNA for the CDR3: TGCAGTGCGAAGACGACGGGAGCCGGGACAGGGAAAAACTATGGCTACATCTTC. It codes for CSAKTTGAGTGKNYGYIF.

This clonotype was counted many times. The CDR3 region is CASSLGYGTWVGYTF. CDR3 in DNA: TGTGCCAGCAGCTTAGGATACGGGACATGGGTTGGCTACACCTTC. The chain combines TRBV7-2 with TRBJ1-2, with D possibly matching TRBD1 (6 bases). Germline V lookup: CDR1 SGHTA, CDR2 FQGNSA. The V gene lost 1 base and the J gene lost 7 bases, with 16 bases spanning the gap. The CDR3 spans 15 residues.

Details on this clonotype: A read error may be the cause here, since a much bigger clone is one base away. This chain connects TRBV6-4 to TRBJ2-1, with 8 positions matching TRBD1. CDR3 size: 14 residues. Germline values: CDR1 MRHNA, CDR2 SNTAGT. This CDR3 is CASSAQGANNERFF. The CDR3 coding sequence is TGTGCCAGCAGTGCGCAGGGGGCTAACAATGAGCGGTTCTTC.

The chain links TRBV12-3 or TRBV12-4 to TRBJ2-1; tentatively, D is TRBD1 or TRBD2 (6 bases each). The CDR3 covers 15 residues. V lost 6 bases and J lost 0, with 12 bases in between. CDR3 loop: CASRGGRVSYNEQFF. Written as DNA, the CDR3 is TGTGCCAGCAGGGGGGGCAGGGTCTCCTACAATGAGCAGTTCTTC.

The J gene is TRBJ2-4, the V gene TRBV7-2; D is perhaps TRBD1 (5 bases). CDR1 and CDR2 from the germline V gene are SGHTA and FQGNSA. V lost 6 bases to trimming and J lost 4 bases, with 19 bases between them. The CDR3 spans 16 residues. Here the CDR3 reads CASSIDDWQGKNIQYF. The CDR3 DNA follows: TGTGCCAGCAGTATAGACGATTGGCAGGGTAAAAACATTCAGTACTTC. The variable domain in full, completed from reference TRBV7-2 and TRBJ2-4, reads GAGVSQSPSNKVTEKGKDVELRCDPISGHTALYWYRQSLGQGLEFLIYFQGNSAPDKSGLPSDRFSAERTGGSVSTLTIQRTQQEDSAVYLCASSIDDWQGKNIQYFGAGTRLSVL.

This clonotype was counted only a few times. The chain joins TRBV28 to TRBJ1-2; D is undetermined. Trimming left V 2 bases short and J 4 bases short, with 11 bases between. CDR1 and CDR2 (germline): MDHEN, SYDVKM. The CDR3 runs 14 residues. For the CDR3, the DNA is TGTGCCAGCAGTTTAAATGGTAAATCCTATGGCTACACCTTC. This sequence encodes CASSLNGKSYGYTF.

With respect to this clonotype: Since a much larger clone is just one base distant, this may be a read error. The chain joins TRBV20-1 to TRBJ2-1; 9 bases fit TRBD1. From germline, CDR1 is DFQATT and CDR2 SNEGSKA (reference sequence). This CDR3 contains 19 residues. Losses at the gene ends were 5 bases for V and 1 base for J; bases not matched to a gene: 18. The CDR3 DNA follows: TGCAGTGCTGCTTCTCTGGGACAGGGATCACGTTTGTCCTACAATGAGCAGTTCTTC. It codes for CSAASLGQGSRLSYNEQFF.

This sequence joins TRBV3-1 and TRBJ2-2; 10 bases are a match to TRBD1. This CDR3 has 15 residues. The germline gives CDR1 LGHDT, CDR2 YNNKEL (reference sequence). The V gene end was trimmed by 7 bases and the J gene end by 6 bases; junction bases not matched to a gene: 8. The CDR3 protein is CASTLRQGAAGELFF. The DNA for the CDR3 is TGTGCCAGCACCCTTAGACAGGGGGCGGCCGGGGAGCTGTTTTTT. Full variable domain (outside the CDR3, taken from reference TRBV3-1 and TRBJ2-2): DTAVSQTPKYLVTQMGNDKSIKCEQNLGHDTMYWYKQDSKKFLKIMFSYNNKELIINETVPNRFSPKSPDKAHLNLHINSLELGDSAVYFCASTLRQGAAGELFFGEGSRLTVL.

Only a few counts were recorded for this clonotype. A much larger clone is a single base away; this may be a read error. This chain joins TRBV4-3 and TRBJ2-5, with 10 bases identical to TRBD2. Germline V gene data show CDR1 as LGHNA and CDR2 as YSLEER. This CDR3 spans 16 amino acids. The trim removed 1 base at V and 4 bases at J, leaving 6 bases unmatched. CDR3: CASSQVSGGAGETQYF. The CDR3, as DNA: TGCGCCAGCAGCCAAGTGAGCGGGGGGGCGGGAGAGACCCAGTACTTC.

About this clonotype itself: This probably arose from a read error, given a far larger clone one base away. The V gene is TRBV7-2, the J gene TRBJ2-7; 7 bases are shared with TRBD2. CDR1 and CDR2 (germline): SGHTA, FQGNSA. The CDR3 is made up of 14 amino acids. Written as DNA, the CDR3 is TGTGCCAGCAGCTTAGGCGGGGGAGTCTACCAGCAGTACTTC. Protein: CASSLGGGVYQQYF. Full variable domain (missing parts from reference TRBV7-2 and TRBJ2-7): GAGVSQSPSNKVTEKGKDVELRCDPISGHTALYWYRQSLGQGLEFLIYFQGNSAPDKSGLPSDRFSAERTGGSVSTLTIQRTQQEDSAVYLCASSLGGGVYQQYFGPGTRLTVT.

This chain uses TRBV6-6 with TRBJ1-1; 7 bases agree with TRBD1. The trim removed 7 bases at V and 5 bases at J, leaving 7 bases unmatched. CDR3 length: 13 residues. The germline gives CDR1 MNHNY, CDR2 SVGAGI (reference sequence). Written as DNA, the CDR3 is TGTGCCAGCACAAGGGGGCAAGGGACTGAAGCTTTCTTT. Its protein product is CASTRGQGTEAFF.

The table lists this clonotype with a count of one. The rearrangement joins TRBV28 to TRBJ1-1; D might be TRBD1 (6 bases). CDR3 length: 14 amino acids. V was trimmed by 11 bases and J by 7 bases, leaving 23 bases between them. The germline V gene has CDR1 MDHEN and CDR2 SYDVKM. CDR3 bases: TGTGCCTCAAAAGCGGGGGCCAGGAAATATGAAGCTTTCTTT. This codes for CASKAGARKYEAFF. Full variable domain (missing parts from reference TRBV28 and TRBJ1-1): DVKVTQSSRYLVKRTGEKVFLECVQDMDHENMFWYRQDPGLGLRLIYFSYDVKMKEKGDIPEGYSVSREKKERFSLILESASTNQTSMYLCASKAGARKYEAFFGQGTRLTVV.

This clonotype was recorded a few times. This chain joins TRBV28 and TRBJ2-7; perhaps TRBD1 as D (6 bases). The CDR3 covers 15 residues. Germline V CDR1 and CDR2: MDHEN, SYDVKM. V gave up 5 bases and J gave up 4 bases, with 18 bases separating them. The CDR3 DNA is TGTGCCAGCAGTCGCCTGGCAGGGGAAATGTACGAGCAGTACTTC. Translating it yields CASSRLAGEMYEQYF.

This clonotype rates as medium-sized. The J gene is TRBJ2-3, the V gene TRBV6-4; TRBD2 matches 8 bases. Trimming took 3 bases from V and 1 from J; bases not matched to a gene: 0. This CDR3 comprises 14 residues. Germline V gene data show CDR1 as MRHNA and CDR2 as SNTAGT. This CDR3 is CASSEAGGTDTQYF. For the CDR3, the DNA is TGTGCCAGCAGTGAAGCGGGGGGCACAGATACGCAGTATTTT.

The chain is built from TRBV27 and TRBJ1-1; D is uncertain. Trimming stripped 2 bases from V and 0 bases from J, with 10 bases between. The CDR3 spans 15 residues. Germline V lookup: CDR1 MNHEY, CDR2 SMNVEV (reference sequence). The CDR3 protein is CASSLSSDMNTEAFF. The CDR3 nucleotides are TGTGCCAGCAGTTTAAGCTCAGACATGAACACTGAAGCTTTCTTT.

This rearrangement joins TRBV6-5 to TRBJ2-5; 8 positions agree with TRBD2. Germline-derived CDR1 and CDR2 are MNHEY and SVGAGI. With V trimmed by 6 bases and J by 5 bases, 2 bases remained unmatched. The CDR3 is 12 amino acids. The CDR3: CASRRTSETQYF. CDR3 bases: TGTGCCAGCAGACGGACTAGCGAGACCCAGTACTTC.

This clonotype was found a few times. The chain joins TRBV29-1 to TRBJ1-1; D is ambiguous. The CDR3 is made up of 11 amino acids. The germline V gene has CDR1 SQVTM and CDR2 ANQGSEA. Between the trimmed V and J ends, which lost 6 bases and 2 bases, there was a span of 7 bases. CDR3 amino acids: CSVTYNTEAFF. The CDR3 region has the DNA TGCAGCGTGACATATAACACTGAAGCTTTCTTT. Drawing the rest from reference TRBV29-1 and TRBJ1-1, the complete variable domain is SAVISQKPSRDICQRGTSLTIQCQVDSQVTMMFWYRQQPGQSLTLIATANQGSEATYESGFVIDKFPISRPNLTFSTLTVSNMSPEDSSIYLCSVTYNTEAFFGQGTRLTVV.

The chain is built from TRBV12-3 or TRBV12-4 and TRBJ2-1; D is possibly TRBD2 (7 bases). The CDR3 is 16 amino acids. Trimming stripped 3 bases from V and 7 bases from J, with 19 bases between. CDR3 DNA: TGTGCCAGCAGTTTTGGGGTGGGGGGGGGCCAGAATGAGCAGTTCTTC. Encoded protein: CASSFGVGGGQNEQFF.

This rearrangement joins TRBV5-1 to TRBJ1-6; a possible D gene is TRBD1 (5 bases). CDR1 SGHRS and CDR2 YFSETQ come from the germline V gene. V gave up 4 bases and J gave up 10 bases, with 18 bases separating them. The CDR3 spans 15 residues. In DNA form, the CDR3 reads TGCGCCAGCAGCCTCAGATTAGGCAGGGACTCACCCCTCCACTTT. Translation gives CASSLRLGRDSPLHF.

The table lists this clonotype with a few counts. This rearrangement joins TRBV28 to TRBJ2-1, with no clear D. The length of the CDR3 is 15 residues. Germline loops: CDR1 MDHEN, CDR2 SYDVKM. Trimming shortened V by 3 bases and J by 2 bases, and 11 bases separated the two germline ends. CDR3 residues: CASSFSSLTYNEQFF. DNA for the CDR3: TGTGCCAGCAGTTTCAGCAGCCTGACCTACAATGAGCAGTTCTTC.

Of note for this clonotype: Sequence at one end of the junction differs from germline and may be a read error. J is TRBJ2-7 and V is TRBV9; perhaps D is TRBD1 or TRBD2 (5 bases each). The CDR3 covers 15 residues. Germline CDR1 reads SGDLS; CDR2 reads YYNGEE. CDR3 nucleotides: TGTGCCGGCAGCGTCACCCCTGACGGGGCTTACGAGCAGTACTTC. It encodes CAGSVTPDGAYEQYF.

This chain connects TRBV10-3 to TRBJ1-4; unclear D gene. The germline V gene has CDR1 ENHRY and CDR2 SYGVKD. The V gene lost 3 bases and the J gene lost 1 base, with 6 bases spanning the gap. This CDR3 has 14 amino acids. The CDR3 DNA reads TGTGCCATCAGTGATGAGTTAACTAATGAAAAACTGTTTTTT. It encodes CAISDELTNEKLFF.